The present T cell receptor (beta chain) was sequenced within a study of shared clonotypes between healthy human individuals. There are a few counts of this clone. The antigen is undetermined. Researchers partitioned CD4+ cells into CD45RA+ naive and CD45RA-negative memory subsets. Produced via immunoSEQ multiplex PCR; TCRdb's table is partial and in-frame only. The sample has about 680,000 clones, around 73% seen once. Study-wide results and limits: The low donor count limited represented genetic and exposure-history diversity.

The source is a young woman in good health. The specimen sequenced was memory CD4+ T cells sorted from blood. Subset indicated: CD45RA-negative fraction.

The CDR3 reads CAIKEGSGTDTQYF. The CDR3 region has the DNA TGTGCCATCAAGGAGGGTTCTGGCACAGATACGCAGTATTTT. This rearrangement joins TRBV10-3 to TRBJ2-3; D is perhaps TRBD2 (6 bases). Germline assignment: CDR1 ENHRY and CDR2 SYGVKD. This CDR3 has 14 residues. The V end lost 7 bases, the J end lost 1 base, and 12 bases lay between the germline ends.